Listed below are T cell receptor beta chains from one sample, sequenced in a study of control samples from healthy donors and cancer patients. Sequencing was performed with immunoSEQ multiplex PCR; in TCRdb, only in-frame clones are kept and a portion is missing. The sample contains roughly 200,000 clones, around 90% of which appear only once. The sample was blood. These receptors came from a man aged 25 to 40 in good health. The CDR3 runs from the conserved cysteine through the conserved F or W. The D gene is left open where the match is weak. A row's size may be missing; if present it is once, few, many or a size class.

D: TRBD2
V: TRBV19
J: TRBJ2-1
size: .
CDR3: CASSMNPGLAGYNEQFF
DNA: TGTGCCAGTAGCATGAACCCGGGACTAGCGGGGTACAATGAGCAGTTCTTC

D: .
V: TRBV5-6
J: TRBJ1-1
size: once
CDR3: CASSLGWQGRGEAFF
DNA: TGTGCCAGCAGCTTGGGTTGGCAGGGCAGGGGTGAAGCTTTCTTT

D: TRBD2
V: TRBV3-1/TRBV3-2
J: TRBJ2-7
size: .
CDR3: CASSPLYGQGGSYEQYF
DNA: TGTGCCAGCAGCCCGCTGTACGGGCAGGGAGGGTCCTACGAGCAGTACTTC

D: TRBD2
V: TRBV5-4
J: TRBJ2-7
size: .
CDR3: CASSFGGGNYEQYF
DNA: TGTGCCAGCAGCTTTGGGGGAGGGAACTACGAGCAGTACTTC

D: .
V: TRBV9
J: TRBJ1-2
size: .
CDR3: CASTLDGGFYGYTF
DNA: TGTGCCAGCACCTTAGACGGGGGGTTTTATGGCTACACCTTC

D: .
V: TRBV3-1/TRBV3-2
J: TRBJ2-1
size: .
CDR3: CASSQVRPGEQFF
DNA: TGTGCCAGCAGCCAAGTTCGACCAGGGGAGCAGTTCTTC

D: .
V: TRBV6-5
J: TRBJ1-1
size: .
CDR3: CASSSRAGSTEAFF
DNA: TGTGCCAGCAGTTCCAGAGCGGGGTCCACTGAAGCTTTCTTT

D: TRBD2
V: TRBV11-2
J: TRBJ2-2
size: .
CDR3: CASSLTSVGVTGELFF
DNA: TGTGCCAGCAGCTTGACTAGCGTGGGGGTAACCGGGGAGCTGTTTTTT

D: TRBD2
V: TRBV27
J: TRBJ2-7
size: .
CDR3: CASRGTSGSQYEQYF
DNA: TGTGCCAGCAGGGGGACTAGCGGGAGCCAATACGAGCAGTACTTC

D: .
V: TRBV20-1
J: TRBJ1-5
size: .
CDR3: CSASLQGGSQHF
DNA: TGCAGTGCTAGTCTACAGGGAGGCTCACAGCATTTT

D: TRBD1
V: TRBV7-9
J: TRBJ2-1
size: .
CDR3: CASSFVTGNNEQFF
DNA: TGTGCCAGCAGCTTTGTGACAGGGAACAATGAGCAGTTCTTC

D: TRBD1
V: TRBV27
J: TRBJ2-7
size: .
CDR3: CASSLLGWTTGGSSYEQYF
DNA: TGTGCCAGCAGTTTATTGGGTTGGACTACAGGGGGTTCTTCCTACGAGCAGTACTTC